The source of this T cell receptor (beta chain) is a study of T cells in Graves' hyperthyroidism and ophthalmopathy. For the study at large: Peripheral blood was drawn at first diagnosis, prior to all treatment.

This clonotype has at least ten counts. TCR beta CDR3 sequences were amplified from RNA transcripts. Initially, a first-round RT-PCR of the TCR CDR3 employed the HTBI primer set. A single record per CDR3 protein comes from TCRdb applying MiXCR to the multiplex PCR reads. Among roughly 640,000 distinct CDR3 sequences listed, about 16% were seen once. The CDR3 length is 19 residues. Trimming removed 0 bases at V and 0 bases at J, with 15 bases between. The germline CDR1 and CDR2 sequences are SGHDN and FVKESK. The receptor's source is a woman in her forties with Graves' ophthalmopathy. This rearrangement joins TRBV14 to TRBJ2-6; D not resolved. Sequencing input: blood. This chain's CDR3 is CASSQDPRSVVSGANVLTF. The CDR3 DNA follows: TGTGCCAGCAGCCAAGATCCTAGGAGTGTGGTCTCTGGGGCCAACGTCCTGACTTTC.